The sequence of this TCR beta chain was determined in a study of vaccination and CD4 T cells after COVID-19. Findings and caveats of the study: Going from roughly 21 to 40, median SARS-CoV-2-reactive clonotypes did not rise significantly.

Cultured CD4+ T cell DNA underwent sequencing with the Oncomine TCR Beta short-read assay. Extraction of genomic DNA was performed on cultured CD4+ T cells. MiXCR was run by TCRdb on the PCR reads, yielding one entry per CDR3 protein. This table has more than 9,500 distinct CDR3 sequences, roughly 47% appearing once. Trimming at V came to 4 bases and at J to 4 bases, leaving 22 bases not matched to a gene. The CDR3 runs to 22 residues. In germline, CDR1 is MGHRA, CDR2 YSYEKL. On this clonotype: No antigen is known for it.

Treatment: roughly ten-day PBMC culture with coronavirus spike peptide pools or control peptides (ViraFEST assay). Expansion of antigen-specific T cells with peptide pools by ViraFEST preceded sequencing of TCRs. Both day 3 and day 7 involved replacing half of the medium with fresh IL-2 medium. The specimen sequenced was CD4+ T cells from blood, cultured in vitro. The chain combines TRBV4-1 with TRBJ2-3; 14 bases fit TRBD2. This TCR derives from a human donor who had recovered from COVID-19. The CDR3 DNA reads TGCGCCAGCAGCCCTATCCCGGGACTAGCGGGGGTCCCGGCGCCAACCTCAGATACGCAGTATTTT. Protein product: CASSPIPGLAGVPAPTSDTQYF.